The rows below give T cell receptor beta chains drawn from one sample of a study of cytomegalovirus exposure and HLA in healthy donors. Data came from immunoSEQ multiplex PCR; TCRdb stores just in-frame clones and leaves some out. The profile shows around 31,000 clones, about 64% of them singletons. The sample consisted of PBMCs. All receptors come from a male donor in good health and CMV-seropositive. Each CDR3 is given with its conserved first and last residue. A D gene is named only where the DNA matches it firmly. Clone size is shown for a subset of rows, as once, few, many or a class of expanded clone.

v_call	clone_size	j_call	d_call	cdr3_nt	cdr3_aa
TRBV2	.	TRBJ2-2	.	TGTGCCAGCAGTGTCAGGTGGGAGACCGGGGAGCTGTTTTTT	CASSVRWETGELFF
TRBV5-6	.	TRBJ2-7	TRBD1	TGTGCCAGCAGCTCGGGCCGGGACAGTTCCTACGAGCAGTACTTC	CASSSGRDSSYEQYF
TRBV9	few	TRBJ1-6	.	TGTGCCAGCCTCCTAGTTAGGGGGTTTAATTCACCCCTCCACTTT	CASLLVRGFNSPLHF
TRBV2	.	TRBJ1-1	.	TGTGCCGTCACGAGACAGACAAACACTGAAGCTTTCTTT	CAVTRQTNTEAFF
TRBV5-1	.	TRBJ2-1	TRBD1	TGCGCCAGCAGCTGGGGGACAGGGATCCCCTACAATGAGCAGTTCTTC	CASSWGTGIPYNEQFF
TRBV2	few	TRBJ1-2	.	TGTGCCAGCAGTGAAGACAGCACCTATGGCTACACCTTC	CASSEDSTYGYTF
TRBV27	.	TRBJ2-7	.	TGTGCCAGGAAGACAAGAGCCTCCTACGAGCAGTACTTC	CARKTRASYEQYF
TRBV5-1	.	TRBJ2-2	.	TGCGCCAGCAGCTCGCACGACACAAACACCGGGGAGCTGTTTTTT	CASSSHDTNTGELFF
TRBV5-4	.	TRBJ2-7	.	TGTGCCAGCTCCTTCCACGGGGGTCGGTACGAGCAGTACTTC	CASSFHGGRYEQYF
TRBV6-1	few	TRBJ2-2	TRBD1	TGTGCCAGCAGTCCTCGACAGGGGGGTATCGGGGAGCTGTTTTTT	CASSPRQGGIGELFF
TRBV5-8	.	TRBJ1-5	.	TGTGCCAGCAGCCTCCGGGGGGATAGCAATCAGCCCCAGCATTTT	CASSLRGDSNQPQHF
TRBV27	.	TRBJ2-2	.	TGTGCCAGCAGTTCAGGCAGGGTCGTCACCGGGGAGCTGTTTTTT	CASSSGRVVTGELFF
TRBV12-5	.	TRBJ2-7	.	TGTGCTAGCTCTCGCACGGGAGCCTACGAGCAGTACTTC	CASSRTGAYEQYF
TRBV7-6	.	TRBJ2-7	.	TGTGCCAGCAGCTCCACGGGGGGCCCGGTTGCCTACGAGCAGTACTTC	CASSSTGGPVAYEQYF
TRBV2	.	TRBJ1-4	.	TGTGCCAGCAGTGAAAGGACAGAAAAACTGTTTTTT	CASSERTEKLFF
TRBV27	.	TRBJ2-7	TRBD1	TGTGCCAGCAGTTCCCGGGACAGGGGGCACGAGCAGTACTTC	CASSSRDRGHEQYF
TRBV19	.	TRBJ1-4	.	TGTGCCAGCCGGACACGAGATGAAAAACTGTTTTTT	CASRTRDEKLFF